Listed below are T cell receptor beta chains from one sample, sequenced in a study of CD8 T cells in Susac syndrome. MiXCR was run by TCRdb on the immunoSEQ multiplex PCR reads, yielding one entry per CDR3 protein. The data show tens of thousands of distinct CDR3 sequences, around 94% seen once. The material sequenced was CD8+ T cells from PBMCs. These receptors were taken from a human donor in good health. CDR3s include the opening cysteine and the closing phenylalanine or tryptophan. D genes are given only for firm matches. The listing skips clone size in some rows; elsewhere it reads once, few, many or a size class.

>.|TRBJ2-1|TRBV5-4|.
CASSLIGYPEQFF
TGTGCCAGCAGCTTGATCGGCTATCCTGAGCAGTTCTTC
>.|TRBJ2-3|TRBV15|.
CATSTTGTVERGTDTQYF
TGTGCCACCAGCACGACGGGTACAGTAGAGCGCGGCACAGATACGCAGTATTTT
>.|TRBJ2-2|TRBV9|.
CASSVATWDGELFF
TGTGCCAGCAGCGTAGCTACCTGGGACGGGGAGCTGTTTTTT
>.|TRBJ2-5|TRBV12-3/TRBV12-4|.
CASSLGPIQETQYF
TGTGCCAGCAGTTTAGGCCCGATCCAAGAGACCCAGTACTTC
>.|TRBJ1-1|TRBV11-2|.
CASSVYTGNTEAFF
TGTGCCAGCAGCGTCTATACAGGGAACACTGAAGCTTTCTTT
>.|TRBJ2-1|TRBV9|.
CASSAGNEQFF
TGTGCCAGCAGCGCCGGCAATGAGCAGTTCTTC
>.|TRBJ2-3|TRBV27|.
CASSFHPRDPADTQYF
TGTGCCAGCAGTTTCCATCCGAGGGACCCGGCAGATACGCAGTATTTT
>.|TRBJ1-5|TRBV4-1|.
CASSQGRDRQPQHF
TGCGCCAGCAGCCAGGGCAGGGATCGCCAGCCCCAGCATTTT
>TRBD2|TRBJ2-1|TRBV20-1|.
CSARSLAGAAYNEQFF
TGCAGTGCTAGATCCTTAGCGGGAGCTGCCTACAATGAGCAGTTCTTC
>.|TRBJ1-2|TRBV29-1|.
CSVEGSYYGYTF
TGCAGCGTTGAGGGTAGCTACTATGGCTACACCTTC
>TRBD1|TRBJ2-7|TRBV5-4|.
CASSAAGTGLLGQYF
TGTGCCAGCAGTGCGGCCGGGACAGGGCTTTTGGGGCAGTACTTC
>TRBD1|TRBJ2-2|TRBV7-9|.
CASSLRDRALTGELFF
TGTGCCAGCAGCCTCCGGGACAGGGCTTTGACCGGGGAGCTGTTTTTT
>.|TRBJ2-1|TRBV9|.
CASSVAGLDHNEQFF
TGTGCCAGCAGCGTAGCGGGACTGGACCATAATGAGCAGTTCTTC
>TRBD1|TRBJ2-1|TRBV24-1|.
CATNGQGSYNEQFF
TGTGCCACCAATGGACAGGGTAGTTACAATGAGCAGTTCTTC
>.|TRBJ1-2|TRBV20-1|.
CSARTDYGYTF
TGCAGTGCTAGGACGGACTATGGCTACACCTTC
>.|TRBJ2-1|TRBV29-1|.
CSVVTTTSYNEQFF
TGCAGCGTTGTGACAACTACATCCTACAATGAGCAGTTCTTC
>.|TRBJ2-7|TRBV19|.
CASSIVAGSSYEQYF
TGTGCCAGTAGTATAGTGGCAGGGTCCTCCTACGAGCAGTACTTC
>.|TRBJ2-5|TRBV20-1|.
CSARDRGRRETQYF
TGCAGTGCTAGAGATCGAGGCCGACGGGAGACCCAGTACTTC
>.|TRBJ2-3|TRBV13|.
CASADRGSPGTDTQYF
TGTGCCAGCGCCGATCGGGGGAGTCCTGGCACAGATACGCAGTATTTT
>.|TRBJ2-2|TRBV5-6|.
CASSLAAGVAGELFF
TGTGCCAGCAGCTTAGCTGCAGGGGTGGCCGGGGAGCTGTTTTTT
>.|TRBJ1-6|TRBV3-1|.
CASSQDGGFNSPLHF
TGTGCCAGCAGCCAAGATGGAGGGTTCAATTCACCCCTCCACTTT
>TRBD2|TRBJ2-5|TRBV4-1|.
CASSQRSGNQETQYF
TGCGCCAGCAGCCAACGCAGCGGGAACCAAGAGACCCAGTACTTC
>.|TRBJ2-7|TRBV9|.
CASSGEGVAGYEQYF
TGTGCCAGCAGCGGTGAGGGGGTAGCGGGCTACGAGCAGTACTTC
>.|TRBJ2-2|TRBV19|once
CASSIGLNTGELFF
TGTGCCAGTAGTATAGGGTTGAACACCGGGGAGCTGTTTTTT
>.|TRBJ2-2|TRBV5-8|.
CASSLVGVTGELFF
TGTGCCAGCAGCTTGGTTGGGGTTACCGGGGAGCTGTTTTTT
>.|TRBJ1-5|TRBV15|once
CATSPGFGNQPQHF
TGTGCCACCAGCCCGGGTTTTGGCAATCAGCCCCAGCATTTT
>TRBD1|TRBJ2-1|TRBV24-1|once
CATSDPRQGSYNEQFF
TGTGCCACCAGTGACCCTAGACAGGGCTCCTACAATGAGCAGTTCTTC
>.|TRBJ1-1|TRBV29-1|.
CSVRSGPAEAFF
TGCAGCGTACGATCCGGGCCGGCTGAAGCTTTCTTT
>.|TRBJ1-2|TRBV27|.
CASSPGSANYGYTF
TGTGCCAGCAGCCCAGGGTCCGCTAACTATGGCTACACCTTC
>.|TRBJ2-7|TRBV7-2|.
CASSLELYRYEQYF
TGTGCCAGCAGCTTAGAGTTGTACCGATACGAGCAGTACTTC
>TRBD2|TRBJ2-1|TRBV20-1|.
CSARAMLLAGGYYNEQFF
TGCAGTGCTAGAGCGATGTTGTTAGCGGGGGGGTACTACAATGAGCAGTTCTTC
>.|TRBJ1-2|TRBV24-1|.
CATSDLKGGGSNYGYTF
TGTGCCACCAGTGATTTGAAGGGTGGCGGCTCTAACTATGGCTACACCTTC
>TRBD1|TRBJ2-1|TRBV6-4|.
CASSDEGAPSNEQFF
TGTGCCAGCAGTGACGAGGGGGCCCCCAGCAATGAGCAGTTCTTC
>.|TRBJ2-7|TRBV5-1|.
CASSLAQGLTYEQYF
TGCGCCAGCAGCTTGGCCCAAGGACTGACCTACGAGCAGTACTTC
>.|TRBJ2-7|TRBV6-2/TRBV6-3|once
CASWNLPTYEQYF
TGTGCCAGCTGGAACCTTCCGACCTACGAGCAGTACTTC
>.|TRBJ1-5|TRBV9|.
CASSVDGDQPQHF
TGTGCCAGCAGCGTAGATGGGGACCAGCCCCAGCATTTT
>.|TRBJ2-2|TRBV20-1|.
CGARTDDLSPGELFF
TGCGGTGCTAGGACAGACGACCTCTCCCCCGGGGAGCTGTTTTTT
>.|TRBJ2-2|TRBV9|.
CASSSPEGGAGTGELFF
TGTGCCAGCAGCTCCCCCGAAGGGGGAGCAGGAACCGGGGAGCTGTTTTTT
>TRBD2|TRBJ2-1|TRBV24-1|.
CATSDPSGGYNEQFF
TGTGCCACCAGTGATCCGAGCGGGGGGTACAATGAGCAGTTCTTC
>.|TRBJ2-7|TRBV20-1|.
CSARDVLARILYEQYF
TGCAGTGCTAGAGATGTGCTAGCCAGAATACTCTACGAGCAGTACTTC
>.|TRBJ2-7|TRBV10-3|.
CAISTERWYEQYF
TGTGCCATCAGCACCGAAAGGTGGTACGAGCAGTACTTC
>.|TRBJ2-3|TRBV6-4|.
CASSDGGLTDTQYF
TGTGCCAGCAGTGACGGAGGCCTCACAGATACGCAGTATTTT
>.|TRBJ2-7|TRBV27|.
CASSLSRPNPYEQYF
TGTGCCAGCAGTTTATCTAGACCGAACCCCTACGAGCAGTACTTC
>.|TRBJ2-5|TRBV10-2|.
CATVAGARQTQYF
TGCGCCACCGTCGCTGGGGCTCGACAGACCCAGTACTTC
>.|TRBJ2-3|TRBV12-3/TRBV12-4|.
CASSLVAIGGSTDTQYF
TGTGCCAGCAGTTTAGTTGCGATCGGAGGTAGCACAGATACGCAGTATTTT